The rows below give T cell receptor beta chains drawn from one sample of a study of cytomegalovirus exposure and HLA in healthy donors. Libraries were prepared by immunoSEQ multiplex PCR; TCRdb keeps only in-frame clonotypes and omits some of them. The sample holds fewer than 120,000 clones, 80% to 85% seen once. Sequencing used PBMCs. The receptors shown here come from a woman aged 55-75 years in good health and CMV-seropositive. The CDR3 runs from the conserved cysteine through the conserved F or W. D genes are given only for firm matches. Rows give clone size only sometimes, using once, few, many, or a class for an expanded clone.

TRBV10-3	once	TRBD2	TRBJ2-1	CAISESVTSGGYNEQFF	TGTGCCATCAGTGAGTCTGTCACTAGCGGGGGCTACAATGAGCAGTTCTTC
TRBV28	.	.	TRBJ2-2	CASSSPGRGNTGELFF	TGTGCCAGCAGTTCGCCAGGGCGTGGAAACACCGGGGAGCTGTTTTTT
TRBV5-1	.	.	TRBJ2-1	CASSPGDLYNEQFF	TGCGCCAGCAGCCCAGGGGACCTCTACAATGAGCAGTTCTTC
TRBV18	once	TRBD1	TRBJ1-4	CASSQTGATNEKLFF	TGTGCCAGCTCACAAACAGGGGCGACTAATGAGAAACTGTTTTTT
TRBV5-1	few	.	TRBJ2-7	CASSFVPGASGYEQYF	TGCGCCAGCAGCTTTGTTCCAGGGGCGTCCGGCTACGAGCAGTACTTC
TRBV4-1	.	TRBD1	TRBJ1-2	CASSRRDSLQGARGYTF	TGCGCCAGCAGCCGTCGTGACTCCTTGCAGGGGGCTCGTGGCTACACCTTC
TRBV19	.	.	TRBJ1-5	CASSINHQPQHF	TGTGCCAGTAGTATTAATCATCAGCCCCAGCATTTT
TRBV7-8	once	.	TRBJ2-3	CASISSPWTDTQYF	TGTGCCAGCATCTCGAGCCCCTGGACAGATACGCAGTATTTT
TRBV15	.	TRBD2	TRBJ2-3	CATSRGDYSTDTQYF	TGTGCCACCAGCAGGGGGGACTATAGCACAGATACGCAGTATTTT
TRBV28	.	TRBD2	TRBJ2-1	CASSYGLAGQPNEQFF	TGTGCCAGCAGTTACGGACTAGCGGGTCAACCTAATGAGCAGTTCTTC
TRBV6-6	few	TRBD1	TRBJ1-5	CASSSGGGNQPQHF	TGTGCCAGCAGTTCAGGGGGCGGCAATCAGCCCCAGCATTTT
TRBV27	.	.	TRBJ2-3	CASSLRPRGAVADTQYF	TGTGCCAGCAGCTTAAGACCCAGGGGGGCCGTTGCAGATACGCAGTATTTT
TRBV2	.	TRBD2	TRBJ2-7	CASSSGREVSYEQYF	TGTGCCAGCAGTTCCGGGCGGGAGGTGAGCTACGAGCAGTACTTC
TRBV6-5	few	TRBD2	TRBJ2-1	CASRVAGEGEQFF	TGTGCCAGCAGGGTAGCGGGAGAGGGTGAGCAGTTCTTC
TRBV2	.	.	TRBJ1-2	CASSVQGSNYGYTF	TGTGCCAGCAGTGTTCAGGGCAGCAACTATGGCTACACCTTC
TRBV5-1	.	.	TRBJ2-7	CASSYGSPPYEQYF	TGCGCCAGCAGCTACGGGTCACCACCCTACGAGCAGTACTTC
TRBV7-9	.	TRBD2	TRBJ2-3	CASSLGASGEGFTDTQYF	TGTGCCAGCAGCTTAGGAGCATCCGGGGAGGGTTTCACAGATACGCAGTATTTT
TRBV5-1	.	.	TRBJ2-7	CASSLEGWTDFYEQYF	TGCGCCAGCAGCTTGGAAGGGTGGACAGACTTCTACGAGCAGTACTTC
TRBV6-5	.	.	TRBJ2-5	CASSYGGAGLQETQYF	TGTGCCAGCAGTTACGGGGGGGCGGGGCTGCAAGAGACCCAGTACTTC
TRBV5-6	.	TRBD1	TRBJ1-2	CASTGTGTPPYGYTF	TGTGCCAGCACGGGGACAGGGACTCCCCCCTATGGCTACACCTTC
TRBV21-1	few	.	TRBJ2-2	CASSKIRGLFF	TGTGCCAGCAGCAAAATACGAGGGCTGTTTTTT
TRBV18	.	.	TRBJ1-1	CASSDSGNTEAFF	TGTGCCAGCTCTGACAGTGGGAACACTGAAGCTTTCTTT
TRBV7-9	.	.	TRBJ2-7	CSSSLARQPYEQYF	TGTTCCAGCAGCTTAGCGCGACAACCCTACGAGCAGTACTTC
TRBV5-6	.	.	TRBJ1-1	CASSRDVRGEAFF	TGTGCCAGCAGCAGGGACGTTCGGGGGGAAGCTTTCTTT
TRBV2	.	.	TRBJ2-1	CASSEVSLENEQFF	TGTGCCAGCAGTGAAGTATCTCTAGAGAATGAGCAGTTCTTC
TRBV4-2	.	.	TRBJ2-1	CASSQVMAGSYNEQFF	TGTGCCAGCAGCCAAGTGATGGCGGGCTCCTACAATGAGCAGTTCTTC